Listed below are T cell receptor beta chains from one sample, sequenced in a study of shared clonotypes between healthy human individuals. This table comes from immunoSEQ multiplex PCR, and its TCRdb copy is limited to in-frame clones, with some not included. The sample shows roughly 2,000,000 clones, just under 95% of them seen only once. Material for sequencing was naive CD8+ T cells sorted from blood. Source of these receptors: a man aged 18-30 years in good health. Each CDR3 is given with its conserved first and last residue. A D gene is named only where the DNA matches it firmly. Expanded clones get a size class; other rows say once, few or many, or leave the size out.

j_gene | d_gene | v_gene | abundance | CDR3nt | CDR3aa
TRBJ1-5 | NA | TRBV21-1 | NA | TGTGCCAGCAGCTTCTTTCCGGGACAGTTCCGTAGCAATCAGCCCCAGCATTTT | CASSFFPGQFRSNQPQHF
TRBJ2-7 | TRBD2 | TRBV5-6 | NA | TGTGCCAGCAGCTTGATAGGGAGGGGCGAGCAGTACTTC | CASSLIGRGEQYF
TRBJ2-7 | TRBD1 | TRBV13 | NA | TGTGCCAGCAGCTTGGGACAGGACCACTACGAGCAGTACTTC | CASSLGQDHYEQYF
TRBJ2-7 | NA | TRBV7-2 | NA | TGTGCCAGCAGCTTGAGTCAGATAGCGTTCAGCTCCTACGAGCAGTACTTC | CASSLSQIAFSSYEQYF
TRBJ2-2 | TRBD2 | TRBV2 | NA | TGTGCCAGCACTGGACTAGCGGGACCCTCCACCGGGGAGCTGTTTTTT | CASTGLAGPSTGELFF
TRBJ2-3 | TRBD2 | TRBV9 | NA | TGTGCCAGCAGCGCCAGCGGGAGGACCGGGGATACGCAGTATTTT | CASSASGRTGDTQYF
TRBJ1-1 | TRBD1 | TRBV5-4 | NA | TGTGCCAGCAGCTTGGAAGGGACAGGGACTGAAGCTTTCTTT | CASSLEGTGTEAFF
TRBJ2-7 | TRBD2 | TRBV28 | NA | TGTGCCAGCAGTTTCTCGGGAGGGGACGAGCAGTACTTC | CASSFSGGDEQYF
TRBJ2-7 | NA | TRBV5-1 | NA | TGCGCCAGCAGCGCTGACGGCTACGAGCAGTACTTC | CASSADGYEQYF
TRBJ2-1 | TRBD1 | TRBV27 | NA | TGTGCCAGCACGACAGGGGCCGACAATGAGCAGTTCTTC | CASTTGADNEQFF
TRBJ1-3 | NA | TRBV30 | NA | TGTGCCTGGAGTGTAGCCGGAAGGGGAAACACCATATATTTT | CAWSVAGRGNTIYF
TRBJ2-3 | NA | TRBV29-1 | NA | TGCAGCGCGCCATTGTCGGCAGATACGCAGTATTTT | CSAPLSADTQYF
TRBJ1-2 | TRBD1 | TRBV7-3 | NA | TGTGCCAGCAGCTTAGGGACAGACTATGGCTACACCTTC | CASSLGTDYGYTF
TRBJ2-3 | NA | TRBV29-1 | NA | TGCAGCGTTGACTGGGACACTAGCACAGATACGCAGTATTTT | CSVDWDTSTDTQYF
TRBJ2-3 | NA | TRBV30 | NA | TGTGCCTGGAGTGTACAGGGAGATACGCAGTATTTT | CAWSVQGDTQYF
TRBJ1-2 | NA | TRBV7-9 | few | TGTGCCAGCAGCTTTCCAGAGGTAAACTATGGCTACACCTTC | CASSFPEVNYGYTF
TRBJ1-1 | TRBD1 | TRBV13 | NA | TGTGCCAGCAGCTTACACGGACAGGGGGAAGCTTTCTTT | CASSLHGQGEAFF
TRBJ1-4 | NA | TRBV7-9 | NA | TGTGCCAGCAGCAGCAACAGGGAAGGTAATGAAAAACTGTTTTTT | CASSSNREGNEKLFF
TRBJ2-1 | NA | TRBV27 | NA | TGTGCCAGCAGTTTAGCGGGGGCTCTCTACAATGAGCAGTTCTTC | CASSLAGALYNEQFF
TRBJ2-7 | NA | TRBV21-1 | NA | TGTGCCAGCAGGGCCGAGCAGTACTTC | CASRAEQYF
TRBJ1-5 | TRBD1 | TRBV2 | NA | TGTGCCAGCAGTCCGACAGGGGATATCAATCAGCCCCAGCATTTT | CASSPTGDINQPQHF
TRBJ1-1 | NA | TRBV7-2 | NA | TGTGCCAGCAGCTTAGGTGGCAGGGCGAACACTGAAGCTTTCTTT | CASSLGGRANTEAFF
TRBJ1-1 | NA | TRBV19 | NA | TGTGCCAGTAGTATTAGCCCCCCCTACACTGAAGCTTTCTTT | CASSISPPYTEAFF
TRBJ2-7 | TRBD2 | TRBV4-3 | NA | TGCGCCAGCAGCCAAGTAGTAGCGGGAGCCTCTTACGAGCAGTACTTC | CASSQVVAGASYEQYF
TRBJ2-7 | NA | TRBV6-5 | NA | TGTGCCAGCAGTTACTCAGAGGGAACGGAGTACTTC | CASSYSEGTEYF
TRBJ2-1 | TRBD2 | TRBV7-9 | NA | TGTGCCAGCAGCTCACTAGCGGGTCATAACAATGAGCAGTTCTTC | CASSSLAGHNNEQFF
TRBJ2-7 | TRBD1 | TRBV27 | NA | TGTGCCAGCAGGGACAGGGGGGGCTCCTACGAGCAGTACTTC | CASRDRGGSYEQYF
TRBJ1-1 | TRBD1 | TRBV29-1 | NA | TGCAGCGTTGCCGGTTCCGACAGGGTCGGGCTAAAGACTGAAGCTTTCTTT | CSVAGSDRVGLKTEAFF
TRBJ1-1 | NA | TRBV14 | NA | TGTGCCAGCAGCCAAGATCCACGGGGGAGTCTCAATGAAGCTTTCTTT | CASSQDPRGSLNEAFF
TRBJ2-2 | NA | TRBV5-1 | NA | TGCGCCAGCAGTGATTCTACTACTCTCAAGGGCGGGGAGCTGTTTTTT | CASSDSTTLKGGELFF
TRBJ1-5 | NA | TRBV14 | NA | TGTGCCAGCAGCCAGTATAGCAATCAGCCCCAGCATTTT | CASSQYSNQPQHF
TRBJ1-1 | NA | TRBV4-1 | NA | TGCGCCAGCAGCCAAGTACAGGGAGGAACTGAAGCTTTCTTT | CASSQVQGGTEAFF
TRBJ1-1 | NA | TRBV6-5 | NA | TGTGCCAGCCGCATAGGGGGTGGGAACACTGAAGCTTTCTTT | CASRIGGGNTEAFF
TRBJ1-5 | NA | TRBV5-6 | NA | TGTGCCAGCAGCCTTCAGGGTCTTCAGCCCCAGCATTTT | CASSLQGLQPQHF
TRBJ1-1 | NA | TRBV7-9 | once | TGTGCCAGCAGCTTCGAGGGTTTGAACACTGAAGCTTTCTTT | CASSFEGLNTEAFF
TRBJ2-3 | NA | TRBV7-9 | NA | TGTGCCAGCAGCTTTGATGGGCGAGACCCACACGTGGATACGCAGTATTTT | CASSFDGRDPHVDTQYF
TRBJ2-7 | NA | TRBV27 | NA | TGTGCCAGCAGTTTAATTAACTACGAGCAGTACTTC | CASSLINYEQYF
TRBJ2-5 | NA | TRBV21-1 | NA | TGTGCCAGCGACAGGGAGGCAGAGCAAGAGACCCAGTACTTC | CASDREAEQETQYF
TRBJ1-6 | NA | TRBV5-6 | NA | TGTGCCAGCAGCTACTGGAGGTCGCGGTATAATTCACCCCTCCACTTT | CASSYWRSRYNSPLHF
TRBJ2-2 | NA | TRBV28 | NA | TGTGCCAGCAGCCCCAGGGTAAACACCGGGGAGCTGTTTTTT | CASSPRVNTGELFF